The 13 T cell receptor beta chains below were found in one sample sequenced in a study of cytomegalovirus exposure and HLA in healthy donors. The data were produced by immunoSEQ multiplex PCR, yet TCRdb's version contains in-frame clones alone and is incomplete. The sample contains 65,000 to 75,000 clones, 90% to 95% of which appear only once. The sample comprised PBMCs. All receptors come from a woman between 18 and 30 years old in good health and CMV-seropositive.

The V call is TRBV19, the J call TRBJ1-5, with 7 bases aligning to TRBD1. V was clipped by 5 bases and J by 9 bases; unmatched bases: 19. Germline V gene data show CDR1 as LNHDA and CDR2 as SQIVND (reference sequence). The length of the CDR3 is 17 residues. The CDR3 coding sequence is TGTGCCAGTAGTCACAACCGGGACAGCTCTTTGGAGAGGCCCCAGCATTTT. Encoded protein: CASSHNRDSSLERPQHF.

The chain couples TRBV28 to TRBJ1-6; 7 bases fit TRBD1. The CDR3 has 16 residues. V trimming: 5 bases; J trimming: 8 bases; junction bases outside the gene matches: 12. Per the germline V gene, CDR1 is MDHEN and CDR2 is SYDVKM. CDR3 coding DNA: TGTGCCAGCAGTACCTACAGGGGCGGCGGGGATTCACCCCTCCACTTT. Encoded protein: CASSTYRGGGDSPLHF.

This sequence joins TRBV14 and TRBJ2-3; 8 nucleotides agree with TRBD2. The V and J ends lost 3 bases and 6 bases, in that order; junction bases with no gene match: 11. Germline V lookup: CDR1 SGHDN, CDR2 FVKESK. This CDR3 has 16 amino acids. The CDR3 protein is CASSHQRGRPGDTQYF. The CDR3 bases are TGTGCCAGCAGCCACCAGCGGGGGCGCCCAGGGGATACGCAGTATTTT. The full variable domain, in which reference TRBV14 and TRBJ2-3 provide the parts outside the CDR3, is EAGVTQFPSHSVIEKGQTVTLRCDPISGHDNLYWYRRVMGKEIKFLLHFVKESKQDESGMPNNRFLAERTGGTYSTLKVQPAELEDSGVYFCASSHQRGRPGDTQYFGPGTRLTVL.

The table lists this clone with a count of one. The chain has TRBV5-1 and TRBJ1-2; 7 bases are shared with TRBD1. J lost 4 bases, V lost 4 bases, and 10 bases had no gene match. This CDR3 has 15 residues. CDR1 and CDR2 from the germline V gene are SGHRS and YFSETQ. For the CDR3, the DNA is TGCGCCAGCAGCGACCAGGGGGTTGCCGTCTATGGCTACACCTTC. This codes for CASSDQGVAVYGYTF.

The chain links TRBV6-6 to TRBJ2-7; the D gene is possibly TRBD2 (6 bases). The CDR3 consists of 14 residues. The germline gives CDR1 MNHNY, CDR2 SVGAGI (reference sequence). Trimming took 6 bases from V and 3 from J, leaving 15 bases between them. The CDR3 region has the DNA TGTGCCAGCAGCAACGGAGGGTCGAGCTACGAGCAGTACTTC. Its protein is CASSNGGSSYEQYF.

J is TRBJ2-7 and V is TRBV28, with 7 bases that match TRBD2. The germline V gene has CDR1 MDHEN and CDR2 SYDVKM. After removal of 2 bases from V and 5 bases from J, the junction contained 9 bases not matched to a gene. This CDR3 contains 15 residues. CDR3 nucleotide sequence: TGTGCCAGCAGTTTACCCGGCGGGAGTGAACACGAGCAGTACTTC. This encodes CASSLPGGSEHEQYF.

The V call is TRBV30, the J call TRBJ1-2, with TRBD1 matching over 7 bases. The CDR3 has 15 residues. CDR1 and CDR2 (germline): GTSNPN, SVGIG (reference sequence). The V segment lost 1 base and the J segment 0 bases; nucleotides outside the gene matches: 5. CDR3 protein: CAWSATGRANYGYTF. The DNA for the CDR3 is TGTGCCTGGAGTGCGACAGGGAGAGCTAACTATGGCTACACCTTC.

This clone has just one count. V usage is TRBV7-3 and J usage is TRBJ1-1; D gene unclear. The V end was cut by 4 bases, the J end by 7 bases, with 13 bases between. The CDR3 has 13 residues. Germline-derived CDR1 and CDR2 are SGHTA and FQGTGA. The CDR3 bases are TGTGCCAGCAGCTATCAACCCCGGGGTGAAGCTTTCTTT. Translated: CASSYQPRGEAFF.

This chain links TRBV7-9 with TRBJ2-3; a weak D match, TRBD1 (7 bases). V gave up 3 bases and J gave up 5 bases, with 12 bases separating them. This CDR3 has 14 amino acids. Germline V gene lookup returns CDR1 SEHNR and CDR2 FQNEAQ (reference sequence). CDR3 loop: CASSLEGAGDTQYF. DNA for the CDR3: TGTGCCAGCAGCTTGGAGGGGGCTGGAGATACGCAGTATTTT.

This chain uses TRBV20-1 with TRBJ2-3; TRBD2 agrees at 8 bases. The germline V gene has CDR1 DFQATT and CDR2 SNEGSKA (reference sequence). Trimming removed 6 bases from V and 8 bases from J; junction bases left unmatched: 4. The CDR3 consists of 11 residues. Written as DNA, the CDR3 is TGCAGTGCCGGGACTAGTGTTACGCAGTATTTT. Its protein is CSAGTSVTQYF.

V usage is TRBV7-9 and J usage is TRBJ2-7; no clear D. The V gene's germline CDR1 is SEHNR and CDR2 FQNEAQ (reference sequence). Trimming took off 2 bases at V and 2 bases at J, with 10 bases between the two ends. The CDR3 has 14 residues. For the CDR3, the DNA is TGTGCCAGCAGCTTATTAATCTTCCCCTACGAGCAGTACTTC. Protein sequence: CASSLLIFPYEQYF. Together with reference TRBV7-9 and TRBJ2-7, the CDR3 gives the full variable domain: DTGVSQNPRHKITKRGQNVTFRCDPISEHNRLYWYRQTLGQGPEFLTYFQNEAQLEKSRLLSDRFSAERPKGSFSTLEIQRTEQGDSAMYLCASSLLIFPYEQYFGPGTRLTVT.

The V call is TRBV2, the J call TRBJ1-1; no firm D call. This CDR3 has 14 residues. Trimming took off 4 bases at V and 2 bases at J, with 11 bases between the two ends. Germline-derived CDR1 and CDR2 are SNHLY and FYNNEI. The CDR3 DNA reads as TGTGCCAGCAGTGTTACAGCAATCAACACTGAAGCTTTCTTT. Residues: CASSVTAINTEAFF.

The DNA of the CDR3 is TGTGCCACCTGGGGAGGGCAAGGTGAGCAGTTCTTC. Translating gives CATWGGQGEQFF. The J gene is TRBJ2-1, the V gene TRBV10-3; TRBD2 matches 7 bases. V trimming: 10 bases; J trimming: 9 bases; junction bases outside the gene matches: 9. CDR1 is ENHRY, CDR2 SYGVKD, per germline. The CDR3 loop spans 12 amino acids.